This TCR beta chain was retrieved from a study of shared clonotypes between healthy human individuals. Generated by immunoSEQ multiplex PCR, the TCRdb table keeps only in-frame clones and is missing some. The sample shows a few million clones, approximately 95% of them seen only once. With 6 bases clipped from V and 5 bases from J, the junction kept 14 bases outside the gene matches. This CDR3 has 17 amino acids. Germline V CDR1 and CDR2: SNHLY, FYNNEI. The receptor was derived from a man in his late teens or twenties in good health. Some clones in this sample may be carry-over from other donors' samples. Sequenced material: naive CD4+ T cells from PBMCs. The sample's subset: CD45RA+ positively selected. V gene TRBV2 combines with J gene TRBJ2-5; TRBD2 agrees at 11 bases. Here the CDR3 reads CASSGLAGHGSTETQYF. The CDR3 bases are TGTGCCAGCAGCGGACTAGCGGGTCACGGAAGTACGGAGACCCAGTACTTC. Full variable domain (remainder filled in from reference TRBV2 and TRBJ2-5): EPEVTQTPSHQVTQMGQEVILRCVPISNHLYFYWYRQILGQKVEFLVSFYNNEISEKSEIFDDQFSVERPDGSNFTLKIRSTKLEDSAMYFCASSGLAGHGSTETQYFGPGTRLLVL.